This T cell receptor (beta chain) originates from a study of tumor-infiltrating lymphocytes in primary liver carcinoma. Study at large: These patients were men and women whose ages were 30 to 69 years.

The study co-extracted DNA and RNA from 20-30 mg of unsorted bulk tissue. Through surgical resection, the patients' primary liver carcinoma was treated. Patients showed chronic HBV infection and an absence of prior treatment. This CDR3 is built from 13 residues. A constant-region primer primed TCR beta cDNA synthesis from roughly 520 ng of total RNA. Nested multiplex PCR, run for three rounds with slightly modified ARM-PCR, yielded TCR beta libraries. Primers for the first two PCR rounds were TRBV1-TRBV30 forward primers and a C-beta reverse primer (around 11 cycles per round). In TCRdb, the multiplex PCR reads were re-called with MiXCR into one record per CDR3 protein. The sample has about 120,000 distinct CDR3 sequences, around 70% seen once; the top ten hold over 6.5%. This clonotype showed up just once. The junction and the germline gene differ at one end; a read error may be behind it.

The sample consisted of tumor-adjacent normal liver tissue. This chain links TRBV12-3 or TRBV12-4 with TRBJ2-7; D call uncertain. The clonotype originates from an older woman with primary liver carcinoma and hepatitis B virus infection. CDR3 residues: CASSFGSYYKQYF. The CDR3 nucleotides read TGTGCCAGCAGTTTCGGGTCCTACTACAAGCAATACTTC.